Below, one TCR beta chain is given with its context. It has no known antigen specificity. No base quality values were provided; no much bigger clone lies one nucleotide off. Reading the label with the study, this specimen's time point is: sample from adult after SARS-CoV-2 infection, after symptom onset. Two convalescent COVID-19 patients, sampled after symptom onset from adults with prior SARS-CoV-2 infection, were also TCR-sequenced for comparison. Relative to germline, V is 9 bases shorter and J is 1 base shorter, with 11 bases between their ends. The CDR3 covers 13 residues, taking in both the cysteine and the phenylalanine. Only the CDR3 portion is preserved as DNA: 39 bases, with reading frame beginning at the first base. CDR1 and CDR2 are drawn from the germline V gene (reference sequence): LNHDA, SQIVND. This sample was included in a study of T cell responses to AZD1222 COVID-19 vaccine (dated by TCRdb to about 2021). For the wider study: TCR sequencing was performed for about 240 trial participants, of whom around 200 were given two doses of AZD1222 and some 26 were given two doses of MenACWY control vaccine. Trial participants were enrolled by age into 18-55, 56-69 and 70-plus year subgroups, with roughly 160, 29 and 62 TCR-sequenced participants respectively.

Here is what the overall study found, with its caveats: Most participants were white British and females outnumbered males, and the authors suggested that clonal diversity may have been underestimated. Conclusions about previously exposed vaccinees were limited because only six AZD1222 recipients were SARS-CoV-2 seropositive at baseline. The 56-69-year group was small, and its depth increase did not reach significance, likely because of low power. A significant rise in spike-specific TCR breadth and depth was observed after two AZD1222 doses relative to day 0 and relative to MenACWY recipients. Because no day 14 peak-response samples were available, the repertoires could be characterized only after the peak T cell response. Vaccine-associated CD4 TCRs spanned the whole spike protein, with dominant responses in regions 160-218 and 743-854. Reportedly, almost half of the unique spike-specific TCRs recognized epitopes lying outside the regions that are mutated in the B.1.351 and B.1.1.7 variants.

The CDR3 regions of human TCRbeta chains were subjected to immunosequencing. The original pipeline was this. Repertoire TCRs were checked for matches against a reference library of SARS-CoV-2-specific TCRs that had been generated using the MIRA antigen-specificity platform. Breadth was defined as the fraction of unique TCRs that were SARS-CoV-2-associated, and depth was defined as the fraction of total T cells that were SARS-CoV-2-associated. Using the MIRA data, each spike-specific TCR was assigned both to the spike region to which the TCR was reactive and to a CD4 or CD8 class. Log10-transformed breadth and depth values were compared by one-way ANOVA with Sidak's multiple comparisons tests. TCRdb took this table from immuneACCESS and kept in-frame rearrangements with V and J called. Such tables lack part of the clones; where checked against another copy, unresolved V genes explain under half of the gap, and the rest is unexplained. The V and J calls and clone size are taken from that table; D and trimming were inferred from the DNA. The sample table records about 150,000 clones; 75% to 90% of these occur just once. The top ten constitute roughly 6.9% of the sample.

Here the sequenced sample was peripheral blood, taken after recovery from COVID-19. The TCR originated in an adult who had recovered from COVID-19. The chain is made from TRBV19 and TRBJ2-3, and TRBD2 may be the D gene, going by 6 matching bases. The nucleotides are TGTGCCAGCGCGGGATGGGGCACAGATACGCAGTATTTT. Its amino acids are CASAGWGTDTQYF.